These 20 T cell receptor beta chains came from one sample sequenced in a study of glioma-infiltrating T cells after dendritic cell vaccination. The protocol was immunoSEQ multiplex PCR, while the TCRdb copy is restricted to in-frame clones and leaves out a portion. The top ten clones hold 5.4% of a sample with approximately 99,000 clones, approximately 80% of them seen once. The time point denotes: after dendritic cell vaccination, including at tumor progression/relapse. The source was blood, collected after dendritic cell vaccination. All receptors derive from a human donor with glioblastoma.

This chain joins TRBV6-6 and TRBJ2-2, with D perhaps matching TRBD1 (6 bases). This CDR3 has 16 amino acids. The germline V gene encodes CDR1 MNHNY and CDR2 SVGAGI (reference sequence). Trimming removed 1 base from V and 5 bases from J, with 14 bases in between. The CDR3 DNA follows: TGTGCCAGCAGTTACTACGACAGGTTTGGTACCGGGGAGCTGTTTTTT. Amino acid sequence: CASSYYDRFGTGELFF.

The rearrangement joins TRBV6-5 to TRBJ2-5; D gene ambiguous. V was trimmed by 4 bases and J by 2 bases, leaving 11 bases between them. Germline lookup yields CDR1 MNHEY and CDR2 SVGAGI. This CDR3 spans 14 amino acids. This CDR3 reads CASSSSLRQETQYF. The CDR3 DNA sequence: TGTGCCAGCAGTTCGTCTCTACGACAAGAGACCCAGTACTTC.

This clone was seen only once. The DNA is left out, because the CDR3 cannot be placed on it with certainty; the CDR3 is given as TCRdb lists it. This sequence joins TRBV2 and TRBJ1-1; TRBD1 is the table's D call and was not checked against the DNA. Germline-derived CDR1 and CDR2 are SNHLY and FYNNEI. The CDR3 spans 15 residues, counting both ends. Here the CDR3 reads CASSSSTGLNTEAFF.

This chain connects TRBV28 to TRBJ1-1, with TRBD1 matching over 7 bases. V shed 4 bases, J shed 1 base, and the junction held 3 bases outside the gene matches. CDR1 is MDHEN, CDR2 SYDVKM, per germline. This CDR3 comprises 14 residues. CDR3 residues: CASSSTGWNTEAFF. The CDR3, as DNA: TGTGCCAGCAGTTCGACAGGGTGGAACACTGAAGCTTTCTTT.

This clone was found once. The genes are TRBV6-5 and TRBJ1-5, with 9 bases fitting TRBD1. The CDR3 is made up of 16 amino acids. V lost 0 bases, J lost 6 bases, and 6 bases stayed unmatched. The germline gives CDR1 MNHEY, CDR2 SVGAGI. The CDR3 spells CASSYSATGGPQPQHF. CDR3 sequence (DNA): TGTGCCAGCAGTTACTCCGCGACAGGGGGACCTCAGCCCCAGCATTTT.

The chain joins TRBV6-1 to TRBJ2-3, with 7 bases fitting TRBD1. Germline V lookup: CDR1 MNHNS, CDR2 SASEGT. Trimming cost V 5 bases and J 0 bases; bases outside gene matches: 5. This CDR3 contains 15 residues. CDR3 nucleotide sequence: TGTGCCAGCAGTACTGACAGGGTTAGCACAGATACGCAGTATTTT. It specifies CASSTDRVSTDTQYF.

V and J are TRBV30 and TRBJ2-3; TRBD2 matches at 12 bases. CDR1 is GTSNPN and CDR2 is SVGIG in the germline V gene (reference sequence). The CDR3 spans 16 residues. The V gene end was trimmed by 4 bases and the J gene end by 2 bases; junction bases not matched to a gene: 7. This chain's CDR3 is CAWTMGLAGTTDTQYF. The CDR3 nucleotides are TGTGCCTGGACCATGGGACTAGCGGGCACCACAGATACGCAGTATTTT.

This clone was recorded once. This chain links TRBV27 with TRBJ1-5; no definite D call. V was shortened by 8 bases and J by 0 bases, with 11 bases between the two germline ends. This CDR3 comprises 14 residues. Germline CDR1 MNHEY, CDR2 SMNVEV (reference sequence). The DNA for the CDR3 is TGTGCCAGCGGGTCAGGACTTAGCAATCAGCCCCAGCATTTT. As protein: CASGSGLSNQPQHF.

The sample holds many counts of this clone. The chain is built from TRBV7-9 and TRBJ1-2, with D unclear. The CDR3 consists of 13 residues. Germline assignment: CDR1 SEHNR and CDR2 FQNEAQ (reference sequence). Trimming left V 3 bases short and J 4 bases short, with 9 bases between. The CDR3 DNA is TGTGCCAGCAGCTTTGGAGAGGGCTATGGCTACACCTTC. It specifies CASSFGEGYGYTF.

This clone was detected only once. This chain links TRBV15 with TRBJ1-5, with D perhaps matching TRBD1 (5 bases). V gave up 1 base and J gave up 5 bases, with 12 bases separating them. CDR1 LNHNV and CDR2 YYDKDF come from the germline V gene (reference sequence). CDR3 length: 15 amino acids. The CDR3 DNA sequence: TGTGCCACCAGCAGAGGTCAGGGTAGGTATCAGCCCCAGCATTTT. Its protein product is CATSRGQGRYQPQHF. The full variable domain, in which reference TRBV15 and TRBJ1-5 provide the parts outside the CDR3, is DAMVIQNPRYQVTQFGKPVTLSCSQTLNHNVMYWYQQKSSQAPKLLFHYYDKDFNNEADTPDNFQSRRPNTSFCFLDIRSPGLGDTAMYLCATSRGQGRYQPQHFGDGTRLSIL.

The V call is TRBV2, the J call TRBJ1-1; D unresolved. V lost 8 bases and J lost 10, with 17 bases in between. The CDR3 consists of 12 residues. The V gene's germline CDR1 is SNHLY and CDR2 FYNNEI. CDR3 loop: CASGDEPGGAFF. The CDR3 DNA reads TGTGCCAGCGGGGATGAACCGGGAGGAGCTTTCTTT.

V usage is TRBV6-5 and J usage is TRBJ2-5; maybe TRBD2 (6 bases). This CDR3 is built from 14 residues. The germline gives CDR1 MNHEY, CDR2 SVGAGI. Trimming pared 1 base from V and 5 bases from J, leaving 11 bases between. The DNA for the CDR3 is TGTGCCAGCAGTTACTACGGGAGTGGGGAGACCCAGTACTTC. Protein sequence: CASSYYGSGETQYF.

This clone appeared a single time. CDR3 protein: CARRPGTGGAKTQYF. CDR3 sequence (DNA): TGTGCCAGACGTCCCGGGACAGGGGGCGCGAAGACCCAGTACTTC. This rearrangement joins TRBV5-3 to TRBJ2-5; 12 positions agree with TRBD1. TRBV5-3 counts as an open reading frame of uncertain function. The CDR3 is made up of 15 amino acids. The V gene end was trimmed by 7 bases and the J gene end by 6 bases; junction bases not matched to a gene: 10.

The chain carries TRBV7-6 and TRBJ2-3; 11 nucleotides agree with TRBD2. This CDR3 is built from 15 residues. Germline trimming cut 5 bases from V and 3 bases from J; bases unmatched to any gene: 4. CDR1 SGHVS and CDR2 FNYEAQ come from the germline V gene. The CDR3, as DNA: TGTGCCAGCAGCCGTACTAGCGGGGGAACAGATACGCAGTATTTT. Its protein product is CASSRTSGGTDTQYF.

This clone was observed a few times. J is TRBJ2-7 and V is TRBV30; D is possibly TRBD1 (5 bases). Germline V lookup: CDR1 GTSNPN, CDR2 SVGIG (reference sequence). Trimming took off 0 bases at V and 9 bases at J, with 15 bases between the two ends. The CDR3 has 13 residues. Written as DNA, the CDR3 is TGTGCCTGGAGTGTAGCAGGGAAGCGCTGGCAGTACTTC. As protein: CAWSVAGKRWQYF.

The chain links TRBV2 to TRBJ2-3; 8 bases match TRBD2. From germline, CDR1 is SNHLY and CDR2 FYNNEI. The CDR3 length is 14 residues. Trimming removed 6 bases from V and 0 bases from J; junction bases left unmatched: 2. The CDR3 loop reads CASRLAGSTDTQYF. CDR3 nucleotide sequence: TGTGCCAGCAGGCTAGCGGGTAGCACAGATACGCAGTATTTT.

CDR3 DNA: TGTGCCAGCAGCCGTCAACAGGGGGCGCTTTACGAGCAGTACTTC. This translates into CASSRQQGALYEQYF. The chain is built from TRBV2 and TRBJ2-7, with TRBD1 matching 9 bases. CDR1 and CDR2 from the germline V gene are SNHLY and FYNNEI. CDR3 length equals 15 residues. Trimming cost V 6 bases and J 4 bases; bases outside gene matches: 10. The variable domain in full, completed from reference TRBV2 and TRBJ2-7, reads EPEVTQTPSHQVTQMGQEVILRCVPISNHLYFYWYRQILGQKVEFLVSFYNNEISEKSEIFDDQFSVERPDGSNFTLKIRSTKLEDSAMYFCASSRQQGALYEQYFGPGTRLTVT.

This chain links TRBV19 with TRBJ1-4; 9 nucleotides match TRBD1. The CDR3 has 14 amino acids. The V and J ends lost 6 bases and 7 bases, in that order; junction bases with no gene match: 6. Germline V gene lookup returns CDR1 LNHDA and CDR2 SQIVND (reference sequence). CDR3 nucleotides: TGTGCCAGTAGAACAGGGGGCGCGGGTGAAAAACTGTTTTTT. Amino acid sequence: CASRTGGAGEKLFF.

The chain is built from TRBV6-5 and TRBJ1-6; the D is unclear. The CDR3 runs 16 residues. Germline assignment: CDR1 MNHEY and CDR2 SVGAGI. Trimming stripped 2 bases from V and 0 bases from J, with 8 bases between. CDR3 protein: CASSYDRSSYNSPLHF. The CDR3 DNA reads as TGTGCCAGCAGTTACGATCGGAGCTCCTATAATTCACCCCTCCACTTT.

The chain recombines TRBV19 with TRBJ2-7; the D gene is possibly TRBD1 (6 bases). Germline-derived CDR1 and CDR2 are LNHDA and SQIVND (reference sequence). The CDR3 spans 18 residues. The ends were cut back, 2 bases at V and 3 bases at J, with 23 bases in the middle. CDR3 coding DNA: TGTGCCAGTAGTATATCTGGACAGCGTTTTATATCGAACTACGAGCAGTACTTC. It specifies CASSISGQRFISNYEQYF.